This T cell receptor beta chain was captured in a study of shared clonotypes between healthy human individuals (dated by TCRdb to between 2020 and 2021). For context, the study as a whole: The cohort comprised a couple of women and a few men aged 18 to 49 years. For each donor, CD4 naive and CD4 memory were each run on three plates, CD8 naive on two plates, and CD8 memory on one plate. To estimate repertoire size and how much clonotypes are shared between individuals, the study performed deep sequencing of blood TCR repertoires from about five healthy adults. Different laboratories and diverse techniques were used to prepare libraries and sequence TCR repertoires, to increase sequencing depth and limit assay-specific biases. Leukapheresis yielded between about 0.94 and 8.9 billion PBMCs per donor. Paper-wide results and their limitations: Across a few donors, 5% to 6% of naive CD4, roughly 3.5% of naive CD8, roughly 2.2% of memory CD4, and under 0.45% of memory CD8 clonotypes were shared. The small number of donors limited the genetic and exposure-history diversity represented. Only blood was sampled, and tissue TCR repertoires likely differ from those in blood. Rarefaction of sorted-subset datasets indicated incomplete sequencing despite the large sequencing depth. Estimated clonotype richness was generally larger for naive than for memory subsets. Compared with non-shared clonotypes, clonotypes shared by all four sorted-subset donors had higher generation probabilities. Pairwise subsampling indicated that sequencing depth was expected to affect the degree of clonotype sharing among donors.

Donors were healthy HIV-negative adults with no recently reported acute infections or vaccinations. All donors were Caucasian adults living in Nashville, Tennessee, USA. CD4+ T cells were enriched through magnetic negative selection, after which naive cells were positively selected on CD45RA and the remaining negative fraction served as the memory subset. Blood was collected by leukapheresis, and PBMCs were isolated by Ficoll-Histopaque density gradient centrifugation and then cryopreserved in liquid nitrogen vapor phase. Analytical flow cytometry was used to check the purity and quantity of each magnetically sorted T cell population. Each sorted fraction had its genomic DNA isolated and then quantified by UV absorbance on a Nanodrop 2000c. Taken from cysteine to phenylalanine, the CDR3 has 14 residues. Only the CDR3 DNA stays, 42 bases, in frame from base 1. A distance of 16 bases separates the germline ends of V and J, which lose 4 bases and 6 bases respectively. CDR1 and CDR2, looked up from the germline V gene, are SGHRS and YFSETQ.

Using the deep immunoSEQ assay, multiplex PCR amplified TCR CDR3 regions from genomic DNA. Extracted genomic DNA from each cell subset was spread evenly across all wells of several immunoSEQ 96-well plates, with each plate serving as a replicate. For sorted subsets, 200 to 250 ng of genomic DNA, equivalent to some 33,000 T cell genomes, went into each replicate PCR. Purified libraries were measured with a Qubit 3.0 fluorometer, size-checked on a Bioanalyzer 2100, and measured again with the KAPA Library Quantification kit. Every immunoSEQ 96-well plate was sequenced on a dedicated single-read 150-cycle Illumina NextSeq 550 flow cell. The original methods were these. Because the immunoSEQ output included only junctional sequences and no quality scores, the filtering could not be the same as the filtering used for full-length reads. To assign V/J genes and CDR3, sequences were annotated against IMGT germline references using PyIR, a Python wrapper for IgBLAST v1.9. Reads were filtered out if the reads had weak V/J assignments (E-value above 1e-6), no CDR3, stop codons, out-of-frame junctions, or ambiguous translated residues. V3J clonotypes were defined by identical inferred V gene, J gene, and CDR3 amino acid sequence. Percentage overlap between repertoires was calculated by dividing the number of shared unique clonotypes by the size of the smaller repertoire. Three approaches were used to assess repertoire richness: RTK rarefaction, the Chao1 estimator, and Recon v2.1 estimates of unobserved clonotypes. OLGA was used to compute generation probabilities for all TCRbeta clonotypes that the gDNA method yielded from a handful of donors. Here the immuneACCESS table is served through TCRdb, limited to in-frame sequences with V and J called. Missing clones are a known gap in these copies; in checked studies unresolved V genes cover under half, and the rest lacks a known reason. D and trimming were read from the DNA, whereas the V and J calls and clone size are those reported in that table. This sample holds roughly 1,000,000 clones; 70% to 80% were observed only once. The top ten hold 0.5% to 0.65% of the sample.

As to this clone: Its antigen has not been determined. Nothing much larger sits one base from this clone, and base qualities are not available.

The V and J segments used are TRBV5-1 and TRBJ2-5; the D gene is unclear. Sequencing was carried out using memory CD4+ T cells from PBMCs. The sample's cell subset or site label, decoded: CD45RA-negative fraction. The clonotype was recovered from a man between 18 and 29 years old in good health. Some clones in this sample may be carry-over from other donors' samples. The sequenced DNA is TGCGCCAGCAGCCCGGGTGGAGAAAGAAAGACCCAGTACTTC. This encodes CASSPGGERKTQYF. When the CDR3 is completed using the reference TRBV5-1 and TRBJ2-5 genes on either side, the full variable domain is KAGVTQTPRYLIKTRGQQVTLSCSPISGHRSVSWYQQTPGQGLQFLFEYFSETQRNKGNFPGRFSGRQFSNSRSEMNVSTLELGDSALYLCASSPGGERKTQYFGPGTRLLVL.